The 21 T cell receptor beta chains below were found in one sample sequenced in a study of human T cells and chemical hapten exposure. TCRdb itself ran the RACE reads through MiXCR, one entry per CDR3 protein. The sample carries roughly 42,000 distinct CDR3 sequences, roughly 9% recorded once. The time point was: patch test 2, 6 weeks after DPC sensitization. The treatment was: therapeutic diphenylcyclopropenone sensitization with weekly scalp DPC. Unfractionated whole blood yielded the extracted total RNA. The sequenced sample was whole blood, obtained in connection with sensitization to the hapten diphenylcyclopropenone (DPC). These receptors all come from a woman in her twenties or thirties with alopecia areata. Some clones in this sample may be carry-over from other donors' samples.

This clonotype occurred a few times. An end of the junction differs from the germline gene, which may be a read error. The rearrangement joins TRBV19 to TRBJ1-1; D gene ambiguous. The CDR3 consists of 15 residues. Germline V CDR1 and CDR2: LNHDA, SQIVND (reference sequence). CDR3 in DNA: TGTGCCAGTTGTATAGATCGACGGTCGAACACTGAAGCTTTCTTT. It encodes CASCIDRRSNTEAFF.

Of note for this clonotype: A much more abundant neighbour one base away suggests this may be a read error. The chain combines TRBV9 with TRBJ2-5, with 12 bases lining up with TRBD2. V lost 0 bases, J lost 9 bases, and 6 bases stayed unmatched. From germline, CDR1 is SGDLS and CDR2 YYNGEE. The CDR3 has 15 amino acids. This chain's CDR3 is CASSVAASGREAQYF. The CDR3, as DNA: TGTGCCAGCAGCGTAGCGGCTAGCGGGAGGGAGGCCCAGTACTTC.

This clonotype was picked up a small number of times. The V gene is TRBV6-6, the J gene TRBJ2-2; 9 bases fit TRBD1. The J segment lost 4 bases and the V segment lost 7 bases, leaving 10 bases of the junction unmatched. The CDR3 extends over 16 amino acids. Germline-derived CDR1 and CDR2 are MNHNY and SVGAGI (reference sequence). The DNA for the CDR3 is TGTGCCAGCACCCGAGGGGACAGGGAATCCACCGGGGAGCTGTTTTTT. It codes for CASTRGDRESTGELFF.

This clonotype was counted many times. V gene TRBV7-6 combines with J gene TRBJ2-7, with D possibly matching TRBD2 (5 bases). Germline-derived CDR1 and CDR2 are SGHVS and FNYEAQ. Trimming took 0 bases from V and 5 from J, leaving 14 bases between them. CDR3 size: 15 residues. CDR3 in amino acids: CASSLAGDLRHEQYF. In nucleotides, the CDR3 is TGTGCCAGCAGCTTAGCCGGGGATCTGCGCCACGAGCAGTACTTC.

This clonotype was counted a few times. V and J are TRBV7-9 and TRBJ1-4, with 9 bases that match TRBD1. CDR1 SEHNR and CDR2 FQNEAQ come from the germline V gene (reference sequence). V dropped 5 bases and J dropped 4; count of bases not matched to a gene: 8. CDR3 length: 16 residues. As DNA, the CDR3 is TGTGCCAGCAGCACCGGACCGGGACAGGGTAATGAAAAACTGTTTTTT. This codes for CASSTGPGQGNEKLFF.

This clonotype was found many times. J is TRBJ1-1 and V is TRBV3-1; 9 bases align to TRBD1. V lost 8 bases, J lost 6 bases, and 16 bases stayed unmatched. The CDR3 totals 16 residues. The germline V gene encodes CDR1 LGHDT and CDR2 YNNKEL (reference sequence). Here the CDR3 DNA reads TGTGCCAGCGCCCACCTACCAAACGGACAGGGGTCTGAAGCTTTCTTT. It is translated as CASAHLPNGQGSEAFF.

The sample holds many counts of this clonotype. This rearrangement joins TRBV4-1 to TRBJ2-7, with D uncertain. Trimming left V 1 base short and J 2 bases short, with 0 bases between. The CDR3 length is 11 residues. CDR1 is MGHRA and CDR2 is YSYEKL in the germline V gene. The CDR3 bases are TGCGCCAGCAGCCAAGCCTACGAGCAGTACTTC. This translates into CASSQAYEQYF.

This clonotype appeared many times. The CDR3: CSVAPGLAYQETQYF. The CDR3 DNA reads as TGCAGCGTTGCACCGGGACTAGCGTACCAAGAGACCCAGTACTTC. The rearrangement links TRBV29-1 to TRBJ2-5; 10 bases fit TRBD2. CDR3 length: 15 amino acids. From germline, CDR1 is SQVTM and CDR2 ANQGSEA. V shed 4 bases and J 0 bases; nucleotides not matched to a gene: 5. Full variable domain (outside the CDR3, taken from reference TRBV29-1 and TRBJ2-5): SAVISQKPSRDICQRGTSLTIQCQVDSQVTMMFWYRQQPGQSLTLIATANQGSEATYESGFVIDKFPISRPNLTFSTLTVSNMSPEDSSIYLCSVAPGLAYQETQYFGPGTRLLVL.

This clonotype was seen repeatedly, ten times or more. This sequence joins TRBV28 and TRBJ1-6, with TRBD1 matching over 7 bases. The J segment lost 6 bases and the V segment lost 7 bases, leaving 9 bases of the junction unmatched. Looked up from germline, CDR1 is MDHEN and CDR2 is SYDVKM. The CDR3 totals 15 residues. CDR3 residues: CASTWDQGGNSPLHF. CDR3 in DNA: TGTGCCAGCACATGGGACCAGGGGGGTAATTCACCCCTCCACTTT.

The J gene is TRBJ2-5, the V gene TRBV18; the D is unclear. Germline lookup yields CDR1 KGHSH and CDR2 LQKENI. The CDR3 has 13 residues. The V gene lost 1 base and the J gene lost 2 bases, with 5 bases spanning the gap. CDR3 amino acids: CASSPREQETQYF. In nucleotides, the CDR3 is TGTGCCAGCTCACCACGGGAACAAGAGACCCAGTACTTC. Together with reference TRBV18 and TRBJ2-5, the CDR3 gives the full variable domain: NAGVMQNPRHLVRRRGQEARLRCSPMKGHSHVYWYRQLPEEGLKFMVYLQKENIIDESGMPKERFSAEFPKEGPSILRIQQVVRGDSAAYFCASSPREQETQYFGPGTRLLVL.

This clonotype appeared many times. The chain has TRBV6-2 or TRBV6-3 and TRBJ2-1, with TRBD1 matching over 9 bases. Germline assignment: CDR1 MNHEY and CDR2 SVGEGT. The CDR3 runs 16 residues. Trimming cost V 2 bases and J 0 bases; bases outside gene matches: 2. The CDR3 bases are TGTGCCAGCAGTTACGGGACAGGGAGCTCCTACAATGAGCAGTTCTTC. This codes for CASSYGTGSSYNEQFF.

This clonotype was found once. This may arise from a read error, as a much more abundant clone is one base away. V and J are TRBV20-1 and TRBJ1-4; D is possibly TRBD1 (5 bases). CDR1 and CDR2 from the germline V gene are DFQATT and SNEGSKA (reference sequence). The CDR3 is made up of 12 amino acids. In DNA, the CDR3 is TGCAGTGCACATACGGGGGGTGAAAAACTGATTTTT. Its translation: CSAHTGGEKLIF.

A few counts support this clonotype. The genes are TRBV9 and TRBJ2-5; D unresolved. The ends were cut back, 4 bases at V and 2 bases at J, with 12 bases in the middle. The CDR3 has 14 residues. Germline-derived CDR1 and CDR2 are SGDLS and YYNGEE. The CDR3 DNA reads TGTGCCAGCAGCCCGCTCCCCGAACAAGAGACCCAGTACTTC. Its protein is CASSPLPEQETQYF.

The V gene is TRBV29-1, the J gene TRBJ2-2; D unresolved. CDR1 SQVTM and CDR2 ANQGSEA come from the germline V gene. The CDR3 spans 12 residues. This CDR3 is CTGGGNTGELFF. CDR3 DNA: TGCACCGGCGGCGGGAACACCGGGGAGCTGTTTTTT.

The sample holds a few counts of this clonotype. V usage is TRBV9 and J usage is TRBJ1-5; D gene unclear. The germline gives CDR1 SGDLS, CDR2 YYNGEE. CDR3 size: 15 residues. V lost 2 bases and J lost 2, with 11 bases in between. The chain's CDR3 is CASSVSGGGNQPQHF. The CDR3 nucleotides are TGTGCCAGCAGCGTTAGTGGAGGTGGCAATCAGCCCCAGCATTTT.

The rearrangement joins TRBV6-6 to TRBJ2-1; 8 bases are a match to TRBD2. Trimming cost V 6 bases and J 9 bases; bases outside gene matches: 16. CDR1 MNHNY and CDR2 SVGAGI come from the germline V gene (reference sequence). The CDR3 loop spans 16 amino acids. For the CDR3, the DNA is TGTGCCAGCAGCCTCCTGCGGGGGGACGCCCCAGGTGAGCAGTTCTTC. Translating gives CASSLLRGDAPGEQFF.

This clonotype was picked up a small number of times. The chain is built from TRBV5-6 and TRBJ2-3; D gene uncertain. CDR3 length: 13 amino acids. CDR1 is SGHDT and CDR2 is YYEEEE in the germline V gene. With 4 bases removed from V and 4 bases from J, the gap between germline ends came to 10 bases. The DNA of the CDR3 is TGTGCCAGCAGCCGAAGTAGTCCAGATACGCAGTATTTT. Translated: CASSRSSPDTQYF.

This clonotype occurred many times. The genes are TRBV19 and TRBJ1-1; 8 nucleotides align to TRBD1. The V gene end was trimmed by 5 bases and the J gene end by 5 bases; junction bases not matched to a gene: 4. Looked up from germline, CDR1 is LNHDA and CDR2 is SQIVND (reference sequence). The CDR3 is 13 amino acids. In nucleotides, the CDR3 is TGTGCCAGTAGTTCGACAGGGGATACTGAAGCTTTCTTT. As protein: CASSSTGDTEAFF. Combining the CDR3 with reference TRBV19 and TRBJ1-1 gives the whole variable domain DGGITQSPKYLFRKEGQNVTLSCEQNLNHDAMYWYRQDPGQGLRLIYYSQIVNDFQKGDIAEGYSVSREKKESFPLTVTSAQKNPTAFYLCASSSTGDTEAFFGQGTRLTVV.

The chain carries TRBV6-5 and TRBJ1-1; the D gene is possibly TRBD1 (5 bases). Trimming removed 6 bases at V and 5 bases at J, with 16 bases between. Germline-derived CDR1 and CDR2 are MNHEY and SVGAGI. The CDR3 is 14 residues long. The CDR3 nucleotides read TGTGCCAGCAGCCCCGAGGGGCGGCGTACTGAAGCTTTCTTT. It codes for CASSPEGRRTEAFF.

This clonotype showed up many times. For the CDR3, the DNA is TGCGCCAGCAGCTCGTTCTCCCCGGGACAGGGATTGGAGCAGTTCTTC. It yields the protein CASSSFSPGQGLEQFF. This rearrangement joins TRBV5-1 to TRBJ2-1; 9 bases are a match to TRBD1. With V trimmed by 3 bases and J by 10 bases, 14 bases remained unmatched. Germline V lookup: CDR1 SGHRS, CDR2 YFSETQ. The CDR3 length is 16 residues. Full variable domain (remainder filled in from reference TRBV5-1 and TRBJ2-1): KAGVTQTPRYLIKTRGQQVTLSCSPISGHRSVSWYQQTPGQGLQFLFEYFSETQRNKGNFPGRFSGRQFSNSRSEMNVSTLELGDSALYLCASSSFSPGQGLEQFFGPGTRLTVL.

J is TRBJ1-1 and V is TRBV5-1; no clear D. CDR3 length: 14 amino acids. Per the germline V gene, CDR1 is SGHRS and CDR2 is YFSETQ. V was cut by 1 base and J by 8 bases, with 15 bases left in between. CDR3 in amino acids: CASSLLGGNSEAFF. DNA for the CDR3: TGCGCCAGCAGCTTGTTAGGAGGAAACTCCGAAGCTTTCTTT.